Below, 14 T cell receptor beta chains from the same sample are listed, as sequenced in a study of T cell responses to AZD1222 COVID-19 vaccine. The method was immunoSEQ multiplex PCR; TCRdb's version includes in-frame clones alone and lacks a portion of them. The sample contains 70,000 to 90,000 clones, approximately 89% of which appear only once. The sample was peripheral blood, taken on day 0 of AZD1222 vaccination. The receptors shown here come from an adult in good health.

This clone was recorded only once. V usage is TRBV10-1 and J usage is TRBJ2-2; no clear D. Germline lookup yields CDR1 WNHNN and CDR2 SYGVQD (reference sequence). The CDR3 has 12 amino acids. Trimming shortened V by 3 bases and J by 5 bases, and 4 bases separated the two germline ends. For the CDR3, the DNA is TGCGCCAGCAGTGAAGGGACCGGGGAGCTGTTTTTT. Protein product: CASSEGTGELFF.

The V gene is TRBV28, the J gene TRBJ2-5; the D is unclear. Trimming removed 2 bases at V and 2 bases at J, with 12 bases between. The germline gives CDR1 MDHEN, CDR2 SYDVKM. This CDR3 is built from 15 residues. CDR3 DNA sequence: TGTGCCAGCAGTTTAAGGCAGGCGGTACAAGAGACCCAGTACTTC. Translating it yields CASSLRQAVQETQYF.

This chain uses TRBV5-5 with TRBJ1-2; 9 nucleotides align to TRBD1. Germline assignment: CDR1 SGHKS and CDR2 YYEKEE (reference sequence). The CDR3 is 14 residues long. J was trimmed by 5 bases and V by 2 bases; bases with no gene match: 4. The CDR3: CASSFTGGGYGYTF. CDR3 nucleotides: TGTGCCAGCAGCTTTACAGGGGGCGGGTATGGCTACACCTTC.

This clone has only a few counts. This same CDR3 is encoded by further DNA sequences in the sample. This chain connects TRBV4-1 to TRBJ2-7; unclear D gene. Trimming pared 0 bases from V and 0 bases from J, leaving 6 bases between. CDR3 size: 14 residues. Looked up from germline, CDR1 is MGHRA and CDR2 is YSYEKL. The CDR3 reads CASSQDRYSYEQYF. The CDR3 DNA follows: TGCGCCAGCAGCCAAGACAGATACTCCTACGAGCAGTACTTC.

The V gene is TRBV5-1, the J gene TRBJ1-2; D may be TRBD1 (5 bases). CDR1 and CDR2 from the germline V gene are SGHRS and YFSETQ. The CDR3 totals 14 residues. Between the trimmed V and J ends, which lost 0 bases and 8 bases, there was a span of 14 bases. CDR3 DNA sequence: TGCGCCAGCAGCTTGGGGCTTACTAGGGACGGCTACACCTTC. Translated, it gives CASSLGLTRDGYTF.

This clone has a single count. The chain is built from TRBV12-1 and TRBJ1-2; the D call of TRBD1 is as the table states it, not checked on the DNA. TRBV12-1 is recorded as a pseudogene. This CDR3 spans 16 amino acids. The CDR3 sequence: CASSFDRQGQSYGYTF. The DNA of the CDR3 is TGTGCCAGCAGCTTTGATAGACAGGGACAATCCTATGGCTACACCTTC.

This chain joins TRBV10-3 and TRBJ1-3; D is unresolved. Trimming stripped 6 bases from V and 2 bases from J, with 8 bases between. Germline CDR1 reads ENHRY; CDR2 reads SYGVKD. This CDR3 has 13 amino acids. The CDR3, as DNA: TGTGCCATCAGCTCTGGGGCTGGAAACACCATATATTTT. Translated: CAISSGAGNTIYF.

Only a few counts were recorded for this clone. V is TRBV7-9 and J is TRBJ1-1; TRBD1 matches 8 bases. Unmatched junction bases numbered 15, after V lost 5 bases and J lost 4 bases. The germline V gene encodes CDR1 SEHNR and CDR2 FQNEAQ (reference sequence). The CDR3 totals 17 residues. The CDR3 spells CASSHRRRTGGSTEAFF. The CDR3 nucleotides are TGTGCCAGCAGCCACCGTCGACGCACAGGGGGAAGCACTGAAGCTTTCTTT.

V is TRBV10-3 and J is TRBJ1-6; D gene ambiguous. Deletions cut 4 bases from V and 13 bases from J, with 8 bases between. CDR3 length: 11 residues. Germline loops: CDR1 ENHRY, CDR2 SYGVKD. CDR3 sequence reads: CAISGEGPLHF. The DNA of the CDR3 is TGTGCCATCAGTGGAGAGGGTCCCCTCCACTTT.

The chain recombines TRBV19 with TRBJ1-5; perhaps TRBD1 as D (6 bases). CDR3 size: 14 residues. In germline, CDR1 is LNHDA, CDR2 SQIVND (reference sequence). V lost 6 bases, J lost 1 base, and 10 bases lay in between. The CDR3 region is CASRGGLSNQPQHF. Here the CDR3 DNA reads TGTGCCAGTAGGGGGGGGCTCAGCAATCAGCCCCAGCATTTT.

The gene calls are TRBV19 and TRBJ2-3; TRBD2 agrees at 8 bases. Per germline, CDR1 LNHDA and CDR2 SQIVND (reference sequence). V lost 8 bases and J lost 4; bases outside the gene matches: 5. The CDR3 is 13 residues long. In DNA, the CDR3 is TGTGCCAGTCTCCCAGCGGGAGCAGATACGCAGTATTTT. Protein: CASLPAGADTQYF.

The chain employs TRBV3-1 (or the pseudogene TRBV3-2) and TRBJ2-3; 9 nucleotides match TRBD1. This CDR3 spans 16 amino acids. V shed 0 bases and J 2 bases; nucleotides not matched to a gene: 3. Germline-derived CDR1 and CDR2 are LGHDT and YNNKEL (reference sequence). The CDR3 reads CASSQEGTGNTDTQYF. In DNA, the CDR3 is TGTGCCAGCAGCCAAGAAGGGACAGGGAACACAGATACGCAGTATTTT.

The genes are TRBV5-1 and TRBJ1-4; D gene ambiguous. There are 15 residues in the CDR3. In germline, CDR1 is SGHRS, CDR2 YFSETQ. The V and J ends lost 0 bases and 3 bases respectively, with 9 bases between them. In DNA form, the CDR3 reads TGCGCCAGCAGCTTGGCGGACGGACCTAATGAAAAACTGTTTTTT. Protein: CASSLADGPNEKLFF.

The chain couples TRBV18 to TRBJ1-2; D perhaps matches TRBD1 (5 bases). The CDR3 runs 14 residues. Germline loops: CDR1 KGHSH, CDR2 LQKENI. Between the trimmed V and J ends, which lost 6 bases and 3 bases, there was a span of 14 bases. The CDR3 protein is CASSPEGGDYGYTF. The CDR3 region has the DNA TGTGCCAGCTCCCCTGAAGGAGGGGACTATGGCTACACCTTC.